The present T cell receptor (beta chain) was sequenced within a study of blood T cell repertoires in COVID-19. There are a few counts of this clone. The V gene's germline CDR1 is MNHEY and CDR2 SVGAGI. The V end was cut by 5 bases, the J end by 7 bases, with 15 bases between. The CDR3 covers 13 residues. Profiled with immunoSEQ multiplex PCR; TCRdb holds only in-frame clones, not every one. The table shows some 94,000 clones, with roughly 72% occurring only once. The chain recombines TRBV6-5 with TRBJ2-7; tentative D call: TRBD1 (6 bases). This TCR came from a woman aged 60-70 years in a cohort sampled during active or convalescent COVID-19. Input material: peripheral blood. The CDR3 DNA reads TGTGCCAGCAGTCCCGCTGGGGGCAGAGAGCAGTACTTC. It translates to CASSPAGGREQYF.